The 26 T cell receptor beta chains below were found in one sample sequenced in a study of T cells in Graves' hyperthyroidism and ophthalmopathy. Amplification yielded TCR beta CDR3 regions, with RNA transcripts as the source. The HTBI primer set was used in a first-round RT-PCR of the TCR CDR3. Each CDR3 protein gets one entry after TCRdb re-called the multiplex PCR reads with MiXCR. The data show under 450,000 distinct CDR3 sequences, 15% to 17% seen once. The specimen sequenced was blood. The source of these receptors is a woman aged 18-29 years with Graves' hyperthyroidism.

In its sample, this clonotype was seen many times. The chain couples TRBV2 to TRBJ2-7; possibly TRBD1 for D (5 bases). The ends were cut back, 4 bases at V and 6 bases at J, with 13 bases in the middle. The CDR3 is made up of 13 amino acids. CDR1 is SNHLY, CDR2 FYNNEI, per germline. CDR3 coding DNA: TGTGCCAGCAGTGGGGGCCCAGGTGGCGAGCAGTACTTC. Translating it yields CASSGGPGGEQYF.

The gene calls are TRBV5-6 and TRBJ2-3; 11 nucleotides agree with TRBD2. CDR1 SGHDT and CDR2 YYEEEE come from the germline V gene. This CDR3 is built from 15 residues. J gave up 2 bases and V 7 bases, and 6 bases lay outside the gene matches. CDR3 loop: CASGLAGGVTDTQYF. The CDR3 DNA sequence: TGTGCCAGCGGTTTAGCGGGGGGGGTCACAGATACGCAGTATTTT.

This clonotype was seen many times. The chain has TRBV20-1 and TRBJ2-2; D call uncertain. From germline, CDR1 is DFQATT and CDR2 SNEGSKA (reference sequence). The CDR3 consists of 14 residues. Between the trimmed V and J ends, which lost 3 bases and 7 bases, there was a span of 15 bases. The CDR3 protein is CSARRRSHVGELFF. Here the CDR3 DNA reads TGCAGTGCTAGGCGCAGGTCCCATGTCGGGGAGCTGTTTTTT.

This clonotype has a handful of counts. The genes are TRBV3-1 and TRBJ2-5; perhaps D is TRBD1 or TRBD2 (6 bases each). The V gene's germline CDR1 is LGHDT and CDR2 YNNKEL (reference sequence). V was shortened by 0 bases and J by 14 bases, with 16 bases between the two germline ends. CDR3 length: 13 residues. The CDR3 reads CASSQDFGGLPYF. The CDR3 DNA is TGTGCCAGCAGCCAAGACTTCGGGGGCCTCCCATACTTC.

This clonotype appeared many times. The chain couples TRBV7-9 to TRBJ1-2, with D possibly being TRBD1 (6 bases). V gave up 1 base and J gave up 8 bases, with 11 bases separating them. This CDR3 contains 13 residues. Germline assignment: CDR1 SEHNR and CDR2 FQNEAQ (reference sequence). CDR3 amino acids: CASSLGEGVGYTF. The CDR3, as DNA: TGTGCCAGCAGCTTAGGGGAGGGGGTCGGCTACACCTTC.

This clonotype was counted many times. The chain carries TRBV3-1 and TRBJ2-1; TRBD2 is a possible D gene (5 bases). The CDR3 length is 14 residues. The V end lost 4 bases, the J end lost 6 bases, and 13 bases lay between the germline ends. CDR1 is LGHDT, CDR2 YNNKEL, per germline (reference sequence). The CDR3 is CASSRPAAGNEQFF. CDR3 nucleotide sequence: TGTGCCAGCAGCCGGCCGGCCGCGGGCAATGAGCAGTTCTTC.

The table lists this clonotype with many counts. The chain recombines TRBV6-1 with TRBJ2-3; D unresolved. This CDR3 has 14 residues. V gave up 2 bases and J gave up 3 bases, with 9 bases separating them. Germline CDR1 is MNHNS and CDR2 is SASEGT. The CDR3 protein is CASSEITGTDTQYF. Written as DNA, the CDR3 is TGTGCCAGCAGTGAAATCACTGGGACAGATACGCAGTATTTT.

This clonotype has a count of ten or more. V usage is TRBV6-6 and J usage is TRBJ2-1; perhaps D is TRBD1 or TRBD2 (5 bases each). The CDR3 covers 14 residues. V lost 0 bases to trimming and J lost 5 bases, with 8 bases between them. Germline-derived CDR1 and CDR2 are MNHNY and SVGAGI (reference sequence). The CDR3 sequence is CASSYSRGDNEQFF. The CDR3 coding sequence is TGTGCCAGCAGTTACTCGAGAGGGGACAATGAGCAGTTCTTC.

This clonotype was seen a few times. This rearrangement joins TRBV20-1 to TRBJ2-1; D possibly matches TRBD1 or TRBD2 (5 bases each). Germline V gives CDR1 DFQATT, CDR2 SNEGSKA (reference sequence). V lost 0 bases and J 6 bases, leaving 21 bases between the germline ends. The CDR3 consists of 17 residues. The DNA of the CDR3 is TGCAGTGCTAGAGATCCTATGAGGGGCGCGCATTTCAATGAGCAGTTCTTC. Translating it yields CSARDPMRGAHFNEQFF.

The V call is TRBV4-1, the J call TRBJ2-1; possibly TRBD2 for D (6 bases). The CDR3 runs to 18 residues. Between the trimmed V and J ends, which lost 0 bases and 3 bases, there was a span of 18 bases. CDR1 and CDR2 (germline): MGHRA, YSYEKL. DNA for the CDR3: TGCGCCAGCAGCCAAGATCCGGGGGAAGCGGATATCTACAATGAGCAGTTCTTC. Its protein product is CASSQDPGEADIYNEQFF.

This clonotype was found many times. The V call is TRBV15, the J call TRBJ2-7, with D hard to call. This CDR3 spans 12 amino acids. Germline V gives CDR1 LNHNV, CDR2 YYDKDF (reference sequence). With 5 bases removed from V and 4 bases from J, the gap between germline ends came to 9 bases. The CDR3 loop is CATSPGGYEQYF. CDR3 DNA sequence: TGTGCCACCAGCCCCGGCGGTTACGAGCAGTACTTC.

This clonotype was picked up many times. The CDR3 DNA sequence: TGTGCCACCAGTGAAAGTACTAGCGGAAACTACAATGAGCAGTTCTTC. Translated, it gives CATSESTSGNYNEQFF. The chain combines TRBV24-1 with TRBJ2-1, with TRBD2 matching 8 bases. The germline V gene encodes CDR1 KGHDR and CDR2 SFDVKD. This CDR3 contains 16 residues. The V and J ends lost 4 bases and 3 bases, in that order; junction bases with no gene match: 7.

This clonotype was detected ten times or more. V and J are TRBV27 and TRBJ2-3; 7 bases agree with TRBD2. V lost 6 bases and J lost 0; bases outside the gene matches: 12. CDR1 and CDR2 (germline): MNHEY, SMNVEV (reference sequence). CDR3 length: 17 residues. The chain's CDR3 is CASSPSYRRGSTDTQYF. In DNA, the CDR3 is TGTGCCAGCAGCCCGTCTTATAGGCGGGGGAGCACAGATACGCAGTATTTT.

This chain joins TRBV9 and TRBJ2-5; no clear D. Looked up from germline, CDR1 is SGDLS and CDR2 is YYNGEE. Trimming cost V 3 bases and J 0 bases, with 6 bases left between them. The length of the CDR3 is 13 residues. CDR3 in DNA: TGTGCCAGCAGCGCCCGGTACCAAGAGACCCAGTACTTC. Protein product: CASSARYQETQYF.

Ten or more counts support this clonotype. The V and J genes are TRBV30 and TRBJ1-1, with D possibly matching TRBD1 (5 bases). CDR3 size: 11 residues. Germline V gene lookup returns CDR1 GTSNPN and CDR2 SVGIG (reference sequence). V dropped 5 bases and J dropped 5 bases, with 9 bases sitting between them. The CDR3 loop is CAWGGGTEAFF. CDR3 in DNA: TGTGCCTGGGGGGGGGGGACTGAAGCTTTCTTT.

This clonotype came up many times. The CDR3 DNA reads as TGTGCCTGGAGTGTACTAGGCCGTGAAAAACTGTTTTTT. Translating it yields CAWSVLGREKLFF. The rearrangement uses TRBV30 and TRBJ1-4; D is ambiguous. Germline V gives CDR1 GTSNPN, CDR2 SVGIG (reference sequence). Trimming took 0 bases from V and 7 from J, leaving 9 bases between them. CDR3 length: 13 residues.

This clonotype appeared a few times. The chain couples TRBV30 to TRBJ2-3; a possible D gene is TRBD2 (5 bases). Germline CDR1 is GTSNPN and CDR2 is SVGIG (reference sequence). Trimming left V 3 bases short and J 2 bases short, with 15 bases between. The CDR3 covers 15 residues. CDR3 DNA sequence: TGTGCCTGGAGCGAAAGAGGGTACACCACAGATACGCAGTATTTT. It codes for CAWSERGYTTDTQYF.

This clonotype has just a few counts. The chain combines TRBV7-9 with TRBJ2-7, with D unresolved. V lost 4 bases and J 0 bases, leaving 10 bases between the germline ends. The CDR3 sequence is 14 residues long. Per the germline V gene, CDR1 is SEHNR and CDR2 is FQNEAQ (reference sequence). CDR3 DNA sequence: TGTGCCAGCAGCTCCGTAACGAGCTCCTACGAGCAGTACTTC. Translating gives CASSSVTSSYEQYF.

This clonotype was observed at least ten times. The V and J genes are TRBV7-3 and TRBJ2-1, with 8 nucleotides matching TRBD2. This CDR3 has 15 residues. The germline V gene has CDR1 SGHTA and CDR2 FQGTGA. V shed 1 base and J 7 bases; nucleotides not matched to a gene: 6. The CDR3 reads CASSLRSGGGNEQFF. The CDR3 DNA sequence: TGTGCCAGCAGCTTAAGATCGGGGGGGGGGAATGAGCAGTTCTTC.

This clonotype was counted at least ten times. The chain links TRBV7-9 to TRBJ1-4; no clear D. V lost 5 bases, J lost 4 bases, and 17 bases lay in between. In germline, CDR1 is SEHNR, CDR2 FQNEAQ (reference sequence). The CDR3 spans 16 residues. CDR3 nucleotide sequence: TGTGCCAGCAGCGCTTCGTCGGTCAATATTAATGAAAAACTGTTTTTT. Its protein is CASSASSVNINEKLFF.

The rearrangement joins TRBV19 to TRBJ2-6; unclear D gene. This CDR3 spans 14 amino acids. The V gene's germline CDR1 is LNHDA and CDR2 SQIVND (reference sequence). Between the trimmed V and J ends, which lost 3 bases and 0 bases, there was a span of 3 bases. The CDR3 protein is CASSIGSGANVLTF. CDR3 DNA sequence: TGTGCCAGTAGTATCGGCTCTGGGGCCAACGTCCTGACTTTC.

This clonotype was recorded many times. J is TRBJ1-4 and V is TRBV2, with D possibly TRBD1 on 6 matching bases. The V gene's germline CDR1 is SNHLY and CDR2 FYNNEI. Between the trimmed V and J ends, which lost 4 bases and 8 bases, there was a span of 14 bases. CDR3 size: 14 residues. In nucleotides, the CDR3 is TGTGCCAGCAGTGCTGACAGGTGGGAGGAAAAACTGTTTTTT. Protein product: CASSADRWEEKLFF. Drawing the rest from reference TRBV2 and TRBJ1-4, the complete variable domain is EPEVTQTPSHQVTQMGQEVILRCVPISNHLYFYWYRQILGQKVEFLVSFYNNEISEKSEIFDDQFSVERPDGSNFTLKIRSTKLEDSAMYFCASSADRWEEKLFFGSGTQLSVL.

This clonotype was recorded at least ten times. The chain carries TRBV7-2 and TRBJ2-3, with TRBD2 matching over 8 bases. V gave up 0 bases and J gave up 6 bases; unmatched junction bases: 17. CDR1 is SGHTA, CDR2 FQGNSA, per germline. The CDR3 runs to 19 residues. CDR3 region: CASSLAPTSGGLPHDTQYF. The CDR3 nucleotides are TGTGCCAGCAGCTTAGCACCGACAAGCGGGGGACTCCCCCATGATACGCAGTATTTT.

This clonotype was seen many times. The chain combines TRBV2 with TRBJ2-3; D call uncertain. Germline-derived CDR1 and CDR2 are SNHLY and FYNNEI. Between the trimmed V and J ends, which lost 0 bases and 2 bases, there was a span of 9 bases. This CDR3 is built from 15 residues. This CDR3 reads CASSEALVSTDTQYF. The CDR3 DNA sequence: TGTGCCAGCAGTGAAGCGCTTGTCTCCACAGATACGCAGTATTTT. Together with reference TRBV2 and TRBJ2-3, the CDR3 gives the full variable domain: EPEVTQTPSHQVTQMGQEVILRCVPISNHLYFYWYRQILGQKVEFLVSFYNNEISEKSEIFDDQFSVERPDGSNFTLKIRSTKLEDSAMYFCASSEALVSTDTQYFGPGTRLTVL.

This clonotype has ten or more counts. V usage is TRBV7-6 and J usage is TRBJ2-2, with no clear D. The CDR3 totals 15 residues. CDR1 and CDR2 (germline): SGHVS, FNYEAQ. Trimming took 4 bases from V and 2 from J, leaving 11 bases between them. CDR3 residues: CASSSIPDNTGELFF. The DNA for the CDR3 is TGTGCCAGCAGCTCTATCCCGGACAACACCGGGGAGCTGTTTTTT.

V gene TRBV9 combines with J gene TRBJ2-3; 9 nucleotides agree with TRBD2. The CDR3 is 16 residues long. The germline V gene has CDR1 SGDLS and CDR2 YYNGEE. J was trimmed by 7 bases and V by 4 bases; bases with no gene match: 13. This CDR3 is CASSFLAGEPANTQYF. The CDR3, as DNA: TGTGCCAGCAGCTTCTTAGCGGGAGAACCCGCGAATACGCAGTATTTT.